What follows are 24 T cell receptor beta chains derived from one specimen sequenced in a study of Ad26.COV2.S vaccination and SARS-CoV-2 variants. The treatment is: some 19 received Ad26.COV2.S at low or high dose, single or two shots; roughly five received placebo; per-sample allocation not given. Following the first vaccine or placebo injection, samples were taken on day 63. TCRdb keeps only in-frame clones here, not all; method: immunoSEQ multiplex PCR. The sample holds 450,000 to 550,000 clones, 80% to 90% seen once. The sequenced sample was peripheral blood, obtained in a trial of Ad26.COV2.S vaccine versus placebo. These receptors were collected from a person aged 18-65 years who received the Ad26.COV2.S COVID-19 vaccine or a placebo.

Written as DNA, the CDR3 is TGCGCCAGCAGCTTGGTGTACGGAGTGGGGAGCACAGATACGCAGTATTTT. Protein sequence: CASSLVYGVGSTDTQYF. The V gene is TRBV5-1, the J gene TRBJ2-3, with no clear D. Germline lookup yields CDR1 SGHRS and CDR2 YFSETQ. Trimming cost V 0 bases and J 0 bases, with 14 bases left between them. The CDR3 has 17 residues.

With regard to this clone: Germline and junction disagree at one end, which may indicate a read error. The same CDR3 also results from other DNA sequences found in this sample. The CDR3 loop reads CASSLAGGTDTQYF. The CDR3 region has the DNA TGTGCCAGCAGCCTAGCGGGGGGCACAGATACGCAGTATTTT. The chain has TRBV7-9 and TRBJ2-3; 10 bases are a match to TRBD2. CDR3 length: 14 amino acids. Germline CDR1 SEHNR, CDR2 FQNEAQ (reference sequence). The variable domain in full, completed from reference TRBV7-9 and TRBJ2-3, reads DTGVSQNPRHKITKRGQNVTFRCDPISEHNRLYWYRQTLGQGPEFLTYFQNEAQLEKSRLLSDRFSAERPKGSFSTLEIQRTEQGDSAMYLCASSLAGGTDTQYFGPGTRLTVL.

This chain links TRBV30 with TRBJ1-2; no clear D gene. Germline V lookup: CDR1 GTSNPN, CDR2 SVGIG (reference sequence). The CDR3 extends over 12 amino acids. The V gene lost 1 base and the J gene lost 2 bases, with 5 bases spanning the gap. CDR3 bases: TGTGCCTGGAGTGACGGCAACTATGGCTACACCTTC. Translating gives CAWSDGNYGYTF.

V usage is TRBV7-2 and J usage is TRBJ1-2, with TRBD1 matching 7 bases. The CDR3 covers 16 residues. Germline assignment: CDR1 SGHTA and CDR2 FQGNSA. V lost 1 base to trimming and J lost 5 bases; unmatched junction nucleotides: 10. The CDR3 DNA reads TGTGCCAGCAGCTTAGTCGATGAGGGGGCGCGATATGGCTACACCTTC. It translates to CASSLVDEGARYGYTF.

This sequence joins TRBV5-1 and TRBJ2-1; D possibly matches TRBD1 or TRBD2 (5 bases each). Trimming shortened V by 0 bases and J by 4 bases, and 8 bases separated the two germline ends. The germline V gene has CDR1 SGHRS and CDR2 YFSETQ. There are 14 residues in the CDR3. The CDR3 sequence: CASSLGGDYNEQFF. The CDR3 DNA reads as TGCGCCAGCAGCTTGGGAGGGGATTACAATGAGCAGTTCTTC.

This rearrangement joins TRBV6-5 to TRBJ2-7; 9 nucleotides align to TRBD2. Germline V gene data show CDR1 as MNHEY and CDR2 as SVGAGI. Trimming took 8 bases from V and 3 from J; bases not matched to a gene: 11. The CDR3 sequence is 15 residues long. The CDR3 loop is CASRPATSGFYEQYF. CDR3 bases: TGTGCCAGCCGTCCGGCGACTAGCGGATTCTACGAGCAGTACTTC.

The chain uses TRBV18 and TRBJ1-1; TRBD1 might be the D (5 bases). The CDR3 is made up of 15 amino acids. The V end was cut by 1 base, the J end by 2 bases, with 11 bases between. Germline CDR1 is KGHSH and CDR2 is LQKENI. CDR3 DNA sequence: TGTGCCAGCTCACCACGACAGACGAGTAACACTGAAGCTTTCTTT. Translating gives CASSPRQTSNTEAFF.

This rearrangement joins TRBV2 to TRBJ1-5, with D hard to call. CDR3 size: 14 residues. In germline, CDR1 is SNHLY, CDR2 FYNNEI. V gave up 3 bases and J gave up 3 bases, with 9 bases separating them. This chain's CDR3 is CASSDRGINQPQHF. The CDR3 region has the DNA TGTGCCAGCAGTGACCGCGGGATCAATCAGCCCCAGCATTTT.

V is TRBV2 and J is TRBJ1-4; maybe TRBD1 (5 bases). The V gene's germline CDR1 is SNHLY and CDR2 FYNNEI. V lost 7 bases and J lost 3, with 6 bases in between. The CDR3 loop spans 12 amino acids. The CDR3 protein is CASKGPNEKLFF. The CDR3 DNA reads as TGTGCCAGCAAGGGACCTAATGAAAAACTGTTTTTT.

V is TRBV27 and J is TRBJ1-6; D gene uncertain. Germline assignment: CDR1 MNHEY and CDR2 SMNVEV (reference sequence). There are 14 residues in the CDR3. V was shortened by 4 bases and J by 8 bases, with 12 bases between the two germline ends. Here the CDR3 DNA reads TGTGCCAGCAGTTGGACTGGTCTTGATTCACCCCTCCACTTT. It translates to CASSWTGLDSPLHF.

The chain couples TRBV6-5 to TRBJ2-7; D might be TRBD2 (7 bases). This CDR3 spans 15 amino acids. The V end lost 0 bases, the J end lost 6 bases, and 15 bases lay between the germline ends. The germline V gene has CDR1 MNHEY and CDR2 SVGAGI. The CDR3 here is CASSYSWQGGGEQYF. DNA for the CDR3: TGTGCCAGCAGTTACTCCTGGCAGGGAGGGGGCGAGCAGTACTTC.

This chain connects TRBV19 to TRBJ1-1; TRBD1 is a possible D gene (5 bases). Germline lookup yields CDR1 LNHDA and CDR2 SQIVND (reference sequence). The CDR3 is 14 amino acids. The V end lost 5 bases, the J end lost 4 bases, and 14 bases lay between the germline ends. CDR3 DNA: TGTGCCAGTAGTCGTTCCAGGGAGGGCACTGAAGCTTTCTTT. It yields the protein CASSRSREGTEAFF.

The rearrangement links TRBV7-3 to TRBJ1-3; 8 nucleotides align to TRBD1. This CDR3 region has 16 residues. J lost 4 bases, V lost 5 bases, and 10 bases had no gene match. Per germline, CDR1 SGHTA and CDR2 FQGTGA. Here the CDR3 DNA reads TGTGCCAGCAGCCCCGGCGGACAGGGCTTAGGAAACACCATATATTTT. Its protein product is CASSPGGQGLGNTIYF.

The CDR3: CASSHGTSNSPLHF. Here the CDR3 DNA reads TGTGCCAGCAGCCACGGGACTAGTAATTCACCCCTCCACTTT. This sequence joins TRBV4-2 and TRBJ1-6; D perhaps matches TRBD1 (5 bases). V gave up 3 bases and J gave up 6 bases, with 9 bases separating them. CDR1 is LGHNA, CDR2 YNFKEQ, per germline. This CDR3 region has 14 residues.

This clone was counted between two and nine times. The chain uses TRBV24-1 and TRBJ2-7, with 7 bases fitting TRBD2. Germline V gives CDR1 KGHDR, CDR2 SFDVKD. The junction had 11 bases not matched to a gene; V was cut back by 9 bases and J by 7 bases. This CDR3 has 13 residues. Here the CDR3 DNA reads TGTGCCACCTCGGCGGGAGTGTCTGGGGAGCAGTACTTC. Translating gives CATSAGVSGEQYF.

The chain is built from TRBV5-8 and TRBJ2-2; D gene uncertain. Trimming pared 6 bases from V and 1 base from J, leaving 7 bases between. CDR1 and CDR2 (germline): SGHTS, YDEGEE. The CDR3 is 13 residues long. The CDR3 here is CASTLVNTGELFF. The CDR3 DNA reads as TGTGCCAGCACGCTAGTGAACACCGGGGAGCTGTTTTTT.

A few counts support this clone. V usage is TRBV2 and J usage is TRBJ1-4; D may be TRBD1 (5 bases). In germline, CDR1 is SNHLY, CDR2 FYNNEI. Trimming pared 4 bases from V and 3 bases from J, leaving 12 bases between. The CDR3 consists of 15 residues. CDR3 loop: CASSGQSVANEKLFF. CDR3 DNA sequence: TGTGCCAGCAGTGGACAGTCCGTAGCTAATGAAAAACTGTTTTTT.

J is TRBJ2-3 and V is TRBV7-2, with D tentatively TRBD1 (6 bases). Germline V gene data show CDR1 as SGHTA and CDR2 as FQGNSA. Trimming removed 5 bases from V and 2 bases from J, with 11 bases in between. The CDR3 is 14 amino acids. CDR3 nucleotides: TGTGCCAGCAGCACCTGGACAGCCACAGATACGCAGTATTTT. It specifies CASSTWTATDTQYF.

The CDR3 region is CASTSTGELFF. CDR3 coding DNA: TGTGCCAGCACCTCGACCGGGGAGCTGTTTTTT. V and J are TRBV5-5 and TRBJ2-2; no clear D. Trimming cost V 6 bases and J 5 bases, with 5 bases left between them. The CDR3 contains 11 residues. CDR1 and CDR2 from the germline V gene are SGHKS and YYEKEE (reference sequence).

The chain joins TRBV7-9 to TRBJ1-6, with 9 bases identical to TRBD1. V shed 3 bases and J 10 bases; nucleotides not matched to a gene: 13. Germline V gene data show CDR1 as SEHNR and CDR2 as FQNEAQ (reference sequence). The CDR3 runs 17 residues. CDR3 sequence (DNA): TGTGCCAGCAGCTTTGGTGGGGGGGGGACAGGGTGGTCACCCCTCCACTTT. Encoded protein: CASSFGGGGTGWSPLHF. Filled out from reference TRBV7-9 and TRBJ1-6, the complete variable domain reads DTGVSQNPRHKITKRGQNVTFRCDPISEHNRLYWYRQTLGQGPEFLTYFQNEAQLEKSRLLSDRFSAERPKGSFSTLEIQRTEQGDSAMYLCASSFGGGGTGWSPLHFGNGTRLTVT.

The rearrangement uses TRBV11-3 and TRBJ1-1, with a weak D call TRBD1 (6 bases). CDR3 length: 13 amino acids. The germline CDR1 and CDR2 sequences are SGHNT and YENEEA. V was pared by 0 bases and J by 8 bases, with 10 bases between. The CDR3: CASSLDGGREAFF. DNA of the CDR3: TGTGCCAGCAGCTTAGATGGGGGCAGAGAAGCTTTCTTT.

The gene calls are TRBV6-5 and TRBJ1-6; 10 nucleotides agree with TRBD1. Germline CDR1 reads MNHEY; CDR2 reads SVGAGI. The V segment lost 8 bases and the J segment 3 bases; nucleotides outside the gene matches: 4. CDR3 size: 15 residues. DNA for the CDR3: TGTGCCAGCTCGACAGGGGGCTTCTATAATTCACCCCTCCACTTT. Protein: CASSTGGFYNSPLHF.

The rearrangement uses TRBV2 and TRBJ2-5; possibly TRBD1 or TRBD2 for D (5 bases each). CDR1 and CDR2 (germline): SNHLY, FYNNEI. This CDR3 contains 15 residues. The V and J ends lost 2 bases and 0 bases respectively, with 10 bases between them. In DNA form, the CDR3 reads TGTGCCAGCAGTGAAATGGGGGAATACCAAGAGACCCAGTACTTC. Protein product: CASSEMGEYQETQYF.

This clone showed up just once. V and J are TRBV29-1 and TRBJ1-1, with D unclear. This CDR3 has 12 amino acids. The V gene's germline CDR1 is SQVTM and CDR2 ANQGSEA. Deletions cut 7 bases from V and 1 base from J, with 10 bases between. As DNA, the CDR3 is TGCAGCGCCTCCGGTGGGAACACTGAAGCTTTCTTT. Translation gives CSASGGNTEAFF.